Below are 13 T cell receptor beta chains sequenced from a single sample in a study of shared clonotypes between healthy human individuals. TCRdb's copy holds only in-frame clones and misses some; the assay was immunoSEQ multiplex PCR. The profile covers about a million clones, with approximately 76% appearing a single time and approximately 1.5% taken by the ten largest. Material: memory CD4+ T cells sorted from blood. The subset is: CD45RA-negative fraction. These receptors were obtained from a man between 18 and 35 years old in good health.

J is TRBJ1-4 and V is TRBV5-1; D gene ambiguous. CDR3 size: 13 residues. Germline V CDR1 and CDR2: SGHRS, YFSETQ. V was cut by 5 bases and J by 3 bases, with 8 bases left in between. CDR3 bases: TGCGCCAGCAGGGAGGCCCCTAATGAAAAACTGTTTTTT. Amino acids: CASREAPNEKLFF.

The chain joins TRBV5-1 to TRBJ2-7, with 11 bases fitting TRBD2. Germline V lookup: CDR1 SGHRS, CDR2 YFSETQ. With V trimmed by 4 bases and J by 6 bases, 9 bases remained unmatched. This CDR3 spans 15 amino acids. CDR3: CASSISGREVGEQYF. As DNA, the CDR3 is TGCGCCAGCAGCATTAGCGGGAGGGAAGTGGGCGAGCAGTACTTC.

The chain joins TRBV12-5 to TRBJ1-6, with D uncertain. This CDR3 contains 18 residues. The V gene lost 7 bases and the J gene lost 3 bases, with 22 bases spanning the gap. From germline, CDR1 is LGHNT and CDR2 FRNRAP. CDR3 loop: CASAPGGRVSVYNSPLHF. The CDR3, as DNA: TGTGCTAGTGCCCCGGGAGGTAGGGTTTCGGTCTATAATTCACCCCTCCACTTT.

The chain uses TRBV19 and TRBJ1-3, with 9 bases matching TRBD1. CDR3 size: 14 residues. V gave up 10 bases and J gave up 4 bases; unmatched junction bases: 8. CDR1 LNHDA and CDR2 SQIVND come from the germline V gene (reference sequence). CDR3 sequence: CATSQGARGNTIYF. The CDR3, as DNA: TGTGCCACCTCACAGGGGGCGCGGGGAAACACCATATATTTT. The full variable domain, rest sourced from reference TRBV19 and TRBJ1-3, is DGGITQSPKYLFRKEGQNVTLSCEQNLNHDAMYWYRQDPGQGLRLIYYSQIVNDFQKGDIAEGYSVSREKKESFPLTVTSAQKNPTAFYLCATSQGARGNTIYFGEGSWLTVV.

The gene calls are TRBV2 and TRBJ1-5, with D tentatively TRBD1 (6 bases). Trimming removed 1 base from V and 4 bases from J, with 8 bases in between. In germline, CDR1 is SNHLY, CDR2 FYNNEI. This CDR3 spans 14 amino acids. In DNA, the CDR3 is TGTGCCAGCAGTGAAGAGCAGGGGAATCAGCCCCAGCATTTT. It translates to CASSEEQGNQPQHF.

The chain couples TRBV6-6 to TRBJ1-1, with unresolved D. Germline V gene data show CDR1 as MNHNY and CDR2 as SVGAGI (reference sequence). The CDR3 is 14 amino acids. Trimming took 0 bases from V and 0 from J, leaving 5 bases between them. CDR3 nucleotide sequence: TGTGCCAGCAGTTACTCGTCATTGAACACTGAAGCTTTCTTT. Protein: CASSYSSLNTEAFF.

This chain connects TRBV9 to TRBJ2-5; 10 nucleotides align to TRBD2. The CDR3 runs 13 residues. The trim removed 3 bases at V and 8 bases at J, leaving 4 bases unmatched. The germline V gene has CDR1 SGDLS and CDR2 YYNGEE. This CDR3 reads CASSGTSGATQYF. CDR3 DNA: TGTGCCAGCAGCGGAACTAGCGGGGCTACCCAGTACTTC.

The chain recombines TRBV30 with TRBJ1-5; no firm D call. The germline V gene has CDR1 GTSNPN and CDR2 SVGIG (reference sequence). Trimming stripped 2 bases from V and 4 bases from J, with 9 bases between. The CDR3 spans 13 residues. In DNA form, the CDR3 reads TGTGCCTGGAGTTCCCGACCTAATCAGCCCCAGCATTTT. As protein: CAWSSRPNQPQHF.

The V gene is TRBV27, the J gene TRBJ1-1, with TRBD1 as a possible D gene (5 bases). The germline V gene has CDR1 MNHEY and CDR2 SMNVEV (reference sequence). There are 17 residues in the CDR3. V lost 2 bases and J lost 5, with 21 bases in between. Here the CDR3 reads CASSLVRAGRLRTEAFF. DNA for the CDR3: TGTGCCAGCAGTTTAGTTAGGGCAGGGAGGTTGAGGACTGAAGCTTTCTTT.

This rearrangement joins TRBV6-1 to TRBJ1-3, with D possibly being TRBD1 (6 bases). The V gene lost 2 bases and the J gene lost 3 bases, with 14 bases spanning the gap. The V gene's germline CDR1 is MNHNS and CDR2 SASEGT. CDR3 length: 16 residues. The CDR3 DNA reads TGTGCCAGCAGTGAATTAGGAGGGGGAATTGGAAACACCATATATTTT. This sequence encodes CASSELGGGIGNTIYF.

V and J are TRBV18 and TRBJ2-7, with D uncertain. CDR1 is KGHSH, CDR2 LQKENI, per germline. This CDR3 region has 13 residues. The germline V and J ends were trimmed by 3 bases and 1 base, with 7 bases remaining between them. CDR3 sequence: CASSPGPSYEQYF. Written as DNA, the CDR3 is TGTGCCAGCTCACCCGGACCGTCCTACGAGCAGTACTTC.

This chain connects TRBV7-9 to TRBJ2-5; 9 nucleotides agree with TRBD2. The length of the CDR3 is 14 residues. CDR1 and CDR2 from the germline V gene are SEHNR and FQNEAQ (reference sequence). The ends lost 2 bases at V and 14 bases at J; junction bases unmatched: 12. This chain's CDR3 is CASSLTIAGAGAYF. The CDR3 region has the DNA TGTGCCAGCAGCTTAACCATAGCGGGGGCTGGAGCCTACTTC.

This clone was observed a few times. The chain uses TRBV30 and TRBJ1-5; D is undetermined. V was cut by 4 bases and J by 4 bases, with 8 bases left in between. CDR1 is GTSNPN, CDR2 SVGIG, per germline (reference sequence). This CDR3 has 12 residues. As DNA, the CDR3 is TGTGCCTGGACTCTAGGGAATCAGCCCCAGCATTTT. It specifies CAWTLGNQPQHF.